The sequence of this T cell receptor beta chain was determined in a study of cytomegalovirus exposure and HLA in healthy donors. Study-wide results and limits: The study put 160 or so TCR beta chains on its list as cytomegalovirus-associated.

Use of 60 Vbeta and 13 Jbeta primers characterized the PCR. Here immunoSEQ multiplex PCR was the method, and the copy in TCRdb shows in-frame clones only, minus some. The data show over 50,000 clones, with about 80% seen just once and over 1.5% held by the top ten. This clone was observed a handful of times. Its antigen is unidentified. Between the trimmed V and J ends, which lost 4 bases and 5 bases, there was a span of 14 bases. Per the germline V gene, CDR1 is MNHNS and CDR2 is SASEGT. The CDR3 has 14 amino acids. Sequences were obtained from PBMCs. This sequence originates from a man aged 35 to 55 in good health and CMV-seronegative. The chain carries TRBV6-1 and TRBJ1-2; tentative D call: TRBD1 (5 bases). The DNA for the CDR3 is TGTGCCAGCAGTGTTTTACAGGCGGCGTATGGCTACACCTTC. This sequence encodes CASSVLQAAYGYTF.